Following are 32 T cell receptor beta chains from one sample sequenced in a study of T cells in Graves' hyperthyroidism and ophthalmopathy. RNA transcripts provided the source from which TCR beta CDR3 regions were amplified. The HTBI set primed first-round TCR CDR3 RT-PCR. From the multiplex PCR reads, TCRdb called clonotypes with MiXCR, one entry per CDR3 protein. The profile shows under 250,000 distinct CDR3 sequences, about a sixth of them singletons. Sequencing was done on a sample of blood. These receptors were obtained from a woman in her 50s with Graves' hyperthyroidism.

This clonotype was seen ten or more times. The chain is built from TRBV10-2 and TRBJ2-3, with 8 bases identical to TRBD1. The CDR3 sequence is 16 residues long. Germline CDR1 WSHSY, CDR2 SAAADI. V dropped 2 bases and J dropped 6; count of bases not matched to a gene: 10. As DNA, the CDR3 is TGCGCCAGCAGTGAGACGCGAACAGGGGGTTTTGATACGCAGTATTTT. Its translation: CASSETRTGGFDTQYF.

This clonotype was observed at least ten times. The chain combines TRBV12-3 or TRBV12-4 with TRBJ2-7; D is undetermined. Trimming took off 1 base at V and 2 bases at J, with 9 bases between the two ends. The CDR3 has 14 residues. CDR3 bases: TGTGCCAGCAGTTTAGATAGGGTAGCCTACGAGCAGTACTTC. Its protein is CASSLDRVAYEQYF.

This clonotype was counted at least ten times. The V call is TRBV10-1, the J call TRBJ2-7; TRBD2 matches 10 bases. In germline, CDR1 is WNHNN, CDR2 SYGVQD (reference sequence). CDR3 length: 17 amino acids. With V trimmed by 7 bases and J by 0 bases, 12 bases remained unmatched. In nucleotides, the CDR3 is TGCGCCAGCAAGAGTTGCACTAGCGGGACCCACTCCTACGAGCAGTACTTC. Amino acid sequence: CASKSCTSGTHSYEQYF.

This clonotype was observed many times. V usage is TRBV28 and J usage is TRBJ2-7; 9 nucleotides line up with TRBD2. Germline CDR1 and CDR2: MDHEN and SYDVKM. Trimming at V came to 8 bases and at J to 2 bases, leaving 13 bases not matched to a gene. The CDR3 is 16 residues long. In DNA, the CDR3 is TGTGCCAGCGTATCAAGGGCTAGCGGGAACCCCTACGAGCAGTACTTC. Protein product: CASVSRASGNPYEQYF. The whole variable domain, remainder taken from reference TRBV28 and TRBJ2-7, is DVKVTQSSRYLVKRTGEKVFLECVQDMDHENMFWYRQDPGLGLRLIYFSYDVKMKEKGDIPEGYSVSREKKERFSLILESASTNQTSMYLCASVSRASGNPYEQYFGPGTRLTVT.

In this sample, this clonotype turned up many times. V usage is TRBV12-3 or TRBV12-4 and J usage is TRBJ1-2, with a tentative D call TRBD1 (5 bases). V lost 4 bases and J 3 bases, leaving 9 bases between the germline ends. The CDR3 length is 13 residues. The CDR3 DNA follows: TGTGCCAGCAGTTACCAGGGAGACTATGGCTACACCTTC. Protein: CASSYQGDYGYTF.

At least ten counts were recorded for this clonotype. The chain couples TRBV4-1 to TRBJ2-7, with TRBD1 as a possible D gene (5 bases). The CDR3 loop spans 14 amino acids. Germline lookup yields CDR1 MGHRA and CDR2 YSYEKL. With 1 base removed from V and 2 bases from J, the gap between germline ends came to 9 bases. CDR3 DNA sequence: TGCGCCAGCAGCCAAGTAGGGGATGCCTACGAGCAGTACTTC. Encoded protein: CASSQVGDAYEQYF.

This clonotype has more than one count but fewer than ten. The rearrangement links TRBV9 to TRBJ2-3; D may correspond to TRBD1 or TRBD2 (5 bases each). V was clipped by 6 bases and J by 5 bases, with 25 bases between them. CDR3 length: 17 amino acids. Germline V gene sequence: CDR1 SGDLS, CDR2 YYNGEE. The CDR3 DNA reads as TGTGCCAGCAACGGACCGGGACCCCCCTCAGGCGGAGATACGCAGTATTTT. Translation gives CASNGPGPPSGGDTQYF. Filled out from reference TRBV9 and TRBJ2-3, the complete variable domain reads DSGVTQTPKHLITATGQRVTLRCSPRSGDLSVYWYQQSLDQGLQFLIQYYNGEERAKGNILERFSAQQFPDLHSELNLSSLELGDSALYFCASNGPGPPSGGDTQYFGPGTRLTVL.

The chain employs TRBV28 and TRBJ1-5; TRBD1 matches 7 bases. V shed 3 bases, J shed 5 bases, and the junction held 7 bases outside the gene matches. The CDR3 runs 15 residues. From germline, CDR1 is MDHEN and CDR2 SYDVKM. The CDR3 loop reads CASSFTHRGYQPQHF. CDR3 DNA sequence: TGTGCCAGCAGTTTTACTCACAGGGGCTATCAGCCCCAGCATTTT.

The rearrangement links TRBV20-1 to TRBJ2-3; no reliable D call. Germline CDR1 is DFQATT and CDR2 is SNEGSKA (reference sequence). This CDR3 has 11 amino acids. The ends were cut back, 5 bases at V and 6 bases at J, with 9 bases in the middle. For the CDR3, the DNA is TGCAGTGCTGGAGTTGGGGATACGCAGTATTTT. It specifies CSAGVGDTQYF.

This chain connects TRBV7-2 to TRBJ2-3; D gene ambiguous. The CDR3 is 14 amino acids. Trimming removed 1 base from V and 11 bases from J, with 16 bases in between. Germline lookup yields CDR1 SGHTA and CDR2 FQGNSA. The CDR3 loop is CASSLVVPPYEQYF. The CDR3 nucleotides are TGTGCCAGCAGCTTAGTGGTCCCACCCTATGAGCAGTATTTT.

This sequence joins TRBV5-6 and TRBJ2-5; TRBD2 matches at 10 bases. CDR1 and CDR2 from the germline V gene are SGHDT and YYEEEE. This CDR3 spans 16 amino acids. With V trimmed by 2 bases and J by 0 bases, 4 bases remained unmatched. The CDR3 coding sequence is TGTGCCAGCAGCTTAACTAGCGGGGCGTACCAAGAGACCCAGTACTTC. Protein sequence: CASSLTSGAYQETQYF.

This clonotype has a handful of counts. This chain links TRBV10-3 with TRBJ1-2; 7 nucleotides match TRBD1. Trimming at V came to 1 base and at J to 6 bases, leaving 8 bases not matched to a gene. Germline V gene data show CDR1 as ENHRY and CDR2 as SYGVKD. This CDR3 has 15 residues. The CDR3 bases are TGTGCCATCAGTGAGTGGACACAGGGGTTCCATGGCTACACCTTC. The encoded protein is CAISEWTQGFHGYTF.

The CDR3 here is CAISGSGSSGTETQYF. The CDR3 DNA follows: TGTGCCATCAGTGGGAGTGGGTCTAGCGGGACAGAGACCCAGTACTTC. The chain joins TRBV10-3 to TRBJ2-5, with 9 bases that match TRBD2. The CDR3 consists of 16 residues. Trimming took 4 bases from V and 4 from J; bases not matched to a gene: 10. Germline CDR1 reads ENHRY; CDR2 reads SYGVKD.

This clonotype was seen repeatedly, ten times or more. This chain uses TRBV5-1 with TRBJ1-6; 9 bases map to TRBD1. The CDR3 is 16 residues long. The J segment lost 7 bases and the V segment lost 5 bases, leaving 10 bases of the junction unmatched. Germline CDR1 SGHRS, CDR2 YFSETQ. CDR3 in DNA: TGCGCCAGCAGACCCGGGACAGGGAGGGAGAATTCACCCCTCCACTTT. The encoded protein is CASRPGTGRENSPLHF.

This clonotype showed up just a few times. CDR3 nucleotide sequence: TGTGCCAGCAGTTACTCTATCCCGGGACAGCACTATGGCTACACCTTC. Protein sequence: CASSYSIPGQHYGYTF. This chain joins TRBV6-2 or TRBV6-3 and TRBJ1-2, with 7 nucleotides matching TRBD1. The length of the CDR3 is 16 residues. Germline V gives CDR1 MNHEY, CDR2 SVGEGT. J was trimmed by 3 bases and V by 0 bases; bases with no gene match: 7.

This clonotype was recorded at least ten times. This chain connects TRBV6-1 to TRBJ2-3, with D perhaps TRBD2 (5 bases). The CDR3 is made up of 12 amino acids. The germline CDR1 and CDR2 sequences are MNHNS and SASEGT. V was cut by 3 bases and J by 4 bases, with 5 bases left in between. DNA for the CDR3: TGTGCCAGCAGTGACGGGGCAGATACGCAGTATTTT. Its protein is CASSDGADTQYF.

This clonotype was seen more than once but under ten times. Given a much more abundant clone one base away, this may be a read error. DNA of the CDR3: TGTACCAGCAGTAGGGTGGCGGGAGAGGAGACCCAGTACTTC. Protein sequence: CTSSRVAGEETQYF. The chain has TRBV6-4 and TRBJ2-5; 7 bases agree with TRBD2. This CDR3 comprises 14 residues. Germline V gives CDR1 MRHNA, CDR2 SNTAGT.

This clonotype was counted many times. The V call is TRBV29-1, the J call TRBJ2-1; 8 positions match TRBD2. The germline gives CDR1 SQVTM, CDR2 ANQGSEA. The CDR3 runs 15 residues. V lost 5 bases to trimming and J lost 8 bases; unmatched junction nucleotides: 14. The CDR3 DNA follows: TGCAGCGTTTCTCTGACTAGCGCGAGGGCCTATGAGCAGTTCTTC. Translated: CSVSLTSARAYEQFF.

This clonotype was picked up many times. V is TRBV15 and J is TRBJ1-5; 8 bases match TRBD1. Germline CDR1 and CDR2: LNHNV and YYDKDF (reference sequence). CDR3 length: 15 amino acids. Germline trimming cut 2 bases from V and 4 bases from J; bases unmatched to any gene: 4. CDR3 amino acids: CATSRTGQGNQPQHF. The CDR3 coding sequence is TGTGCCACCAGCAGAACCGGACAGGGAAATCAGCCCCAGCATTTT.

The table lists this clonotype with many counts. This chain uses TRBV18 with TRBJ1-1; weak D call: TRBD1 (5 bases). V gave up 5 bases and J gave up 1 base, with 8 bases separating them. Germline V lookup: CDR1 KGHSH, CDR2 LQKENI. This CDR3 is 13 amino acids long. CDR3 in DNA: TGTGCCAGCTCAAGTGGACAGAACACTGAAGCTTTCTTT. This gives the protein CASSSGQNTEAFF.

This clonotype was seen at least ten times. The rearrangement joins TRBV7-9 to TRBJ2-3; 8 positions agree with TRBD2. V lost 5 bases, J lost 4 bases, and 11 bases stayed unmatched. Per germline, CDR1 SEHNR and CDR2 FQNEAQ (reference sequence). The CDR3 has 16 amino acids. In nucleotides, the CDR3 is TGTGCCAGCAGCCCAACCGGACTAGCCCCTCCAGATACGCAGTATTTT. Its protein product is CASSPTGLAPPDTQYF.

The chain couples TRBV5-1 to TRBJ2-4; D is tentatively TRBD1 or TRBD2 (6 bases each). This CDR3 contains 15 residues. V lost 0 bases and J lost 3, with 10 bases in between. In germline, CDR1 is SGHRS, CDR2 YFSETQ. The DNA of the CDR3 is TGCGCCAGCAGCTTGGTCAGGGGAGGCAAAAACATTCAGTACTTC. Its translation: CASSLVRGGKNIQYF.

Many counts were recorded for this clonotype. The chain joins TRBV5-8 to TRBJ2-1; TRBD2 matches 11 bases. V shed 3 bases and J 0 bases; nucleotides not matched to a gene: 8. CDR3 length equals 18 residues. Germline values: CDR1 SGHTS, CDR2 YDEGEE. The CDR3 sequence: CASSSLQGLAVSYNEQFF. For the CDR3, the DNA is TGTGCCAGCAGCTCGCTGCAGGGACTAGCGGTCTCCTACAATGAGCAGTTCTTC.

This clonotype was detected many times. V usage is TRBV6-1 and J usage is TRBJ2-1, with 10 bases lining up with TRBD1. The CDR3 spans 13 residues. Germline V lookup: CDR1 MNHNS, CDR2 SASEGT. V was clipped by 4 bases and J by 8 bases; unmatched bases: 2. The CDR3 DNA is TGTGCCAGCAGTGGACAGGGGGCCGATGAGCAGTTCTTC. Amino acid sequence: CASSGQGADEQFF.

This clonotype was recorded a few times. The V and J genes are TRBV3-1 and TRBJ1-3; 7 nucleotides match TRBD1. J lost 4 bases, V lost 4 bases, and 7 bases had no gene match. Germline CDR1 LGHDT, CDR2 YNNKEL (reference sequence). This CDR3 region has 15 residues. DNA of the CDR3: TGTGCCAGCAGCCTTACTCAGGGGGACGGAAACACCATATATTTT. Amino acid sequence: CASSLTQGDGNTIYF.

In its sample, this clonotype was seen many times. The gene calls are TRBV12-3 or TRBV12-4 and TRBJ1-5; D gene unclear. With 10 bases removed from V and 0 bases from J, the gap between germline ends came to 10 bases. The CDR3 contains 13 residues. The CDR3 spells CATSDGSNQPQHF. The CDR3 bases are TGTGCCACAAGCGACGGTAGCAATCAGCCCCAGCATTTT.

This chain uses TRBV4-1 with TRBJ2-5, with D unclear. CDR3 length equals 13 residues. Per germline, CDR1 MGHRA and CDR2 YSYEKL. V was clipped by 4 bases and J by 5 bases, with 11 bases between them. Here the CDR3 DNA reads TGCGCCAGCAGCCGGACGGACCCTGAGACCCAGTACTTC. Translating gives CASSRTDPETQYF.

This clonotype appeared a few times. The V and J genes are TRBV9 and TRBJ1-4, with D maybe TRBD1 (5 bases). This CDR3 spans 14 amino acids. The V end was cut by 3 bases, the J end by 8 bases, with 14 bases between. Germline V lookup: CDR1 SGDLS, CDR2 YYNGEE. CDR3 bases: TGTGCCAGCAGCGGTTCAGGGATGGGCGAAAAACTGTTTTTT. Encoded protein: CASSGSGMGEKLFF.

This clonotype was recorded at least ten times. The chain links TRBV11-2 to TRBJ1-5; D gene uncertain. V was cut by 1 base and J by 5 bases, with 6 bases left in between. This CDR3 is 13 amino acids long. Germline V gene data show CDR1 as SGHAT and CDR2 as FQNNGV. The CDR3 sequence: CASSLATDQPQHF. In DNA, the CDR3 is TGTGCCAGCAGCTTAGCAACAGATCAGCCCCAGCATTTT.

This clonotype was detected only a few times. This sequence joins TRBV20-1 and TRBJ2-7; D call uncertain. V lost 3 bases to trimming and J lost 9 bases, with 18 bases between them. The CDR3 spans 13 residues. Germline values: CDR1 DFQATT, CDR2 SNEGSKA (reference sequence). CDR3 sequence (DNA): TGCAGTGCTAGTCCCCTTATATATTTGGGGCAGTACTTC. Translating gives CSASPLIYLGQYF.

There are a few counts of this clonotype. The gene calls are TRBV20-1 and TRBJ2-1; 8 positions agree with TRBD2. The CDR3 is made up of 16 amino acids. J gave up 2 bases and V 6 bases, and 12 bases lay outside the gene matches. Germline CDR1 reads DFQATT; CDR2 reads SNEGSKA (reference sequence). CDR3: CSATRGGRSPYNEQFF. In DNA, the CDR3 is TGCAGTGCGACCCGAGGCGGGAGGAGTCCCTACAATGAGCAGTTCTTC.

There are a few counts of this clonotype. The CDR3 bases are TGTGCCTGGAGTGTTGGGACAGGCTATAGCAATCAGCCCCAGCATTTT. Protein sequence: CAWSVGTGYSNQPQHF. The chain recombines TRBV30 with TRBJ1-5, with 8 bases aligning to TRBD1. The J segment lost 0 bases and the V segment lost 0 bases, leaving 4 bases of the junction unmatched. The CDR3 extends over 16 amino acids. The germline V gene encodes CDR1 GTSNPN and CDR2 SVGIG (reference sequence).